This T cell receptor (beta chain) was observed in a study of high-grade serous ovarian cancer treatment subgroups. Study observations and caveats: Repertoire similarity ranged roughly 0.11 to 0.85 between tumors of one patient.

Concerning this clone: Its antigen remains unknown.

The tumor samples were collected prior to definitive surgery or chemotherapy. Germline CDR1 is MNHNS and CDR2 is SASEGT. The CDR3 is 15 residues long. V shed 8 bases, J shed 8 bases, and the junction held 12 bases outside the gene matches. Libraries were prepared by immunoSEQ multiplex PCR; TCRdb keeps only in-frame clonotypes and omits some of them. The top ten hold over 1.5% of the sample, which has around 9,600 clones, 80% to 90% seen once. This chain joins TRBV6-1 and TRBJ1-4, with 9 bases identical to TRBD1. This TCR was sampled from a human donor with high-grade serous ovarian cancer. Source material: tumor tissue. The CDR3 loop is CASGVGTGRGEKLFF. The CDR3 DNA is TGTGCCAGCGGGGTCGGGACAGGGCGCGGAGAAAAACTGTTTTTT.